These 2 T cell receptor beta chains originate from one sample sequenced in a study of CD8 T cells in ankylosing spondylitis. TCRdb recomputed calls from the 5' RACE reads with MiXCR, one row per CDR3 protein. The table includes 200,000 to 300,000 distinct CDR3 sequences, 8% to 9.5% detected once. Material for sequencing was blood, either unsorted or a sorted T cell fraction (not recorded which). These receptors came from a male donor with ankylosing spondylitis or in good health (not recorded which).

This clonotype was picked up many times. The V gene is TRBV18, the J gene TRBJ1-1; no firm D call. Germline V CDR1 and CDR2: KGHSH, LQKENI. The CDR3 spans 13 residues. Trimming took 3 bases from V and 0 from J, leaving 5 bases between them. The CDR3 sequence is CASSPVVNTEAFF. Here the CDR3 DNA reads TGTGCCAGCTCACCGGTAGTGAACACTGAAGCTTTCTTT.

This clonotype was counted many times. CDR3 sequence reads: CASSPGQVSYEQYF. CDR3 nucleotides: TGTGCCAGCTCACCAGGACAGGTCTCCTACGAGCAGTACTTC. The chain couples TRBV18 to TRBJ2-7, with 7 bases fitting TRBD1. V shed 2 bases and J 0 bases; nucleotides not matched to a gene: 1. The germline V gene has CDR1 KGHSH and CDR2 LQKENI. The CDR3 has 14 amino acids. The full variable domain, completed using reference TRBV18 and TRBJ2-7, is NAGVMQNPRHLVRRRGQEARLRCSPMKGHSHVYWYRQLPEEGLKFMVYLQKENIIDESGMPKERFSAEFPKEGPSILRIQQVVRGDSAAYFCASSPGQVSYEQYFGPGTRLTVT.